One and the same sample provided the 3 T cell receptor beta chains below, sequenced in a study of PD-1 and CTLA-4 blockade in melanoma. Libraries were prepared by immunoSEQ multiplex PCR; TCRdb keeps only in-frame clonotypes and omits some of them. The sample has 15,000 to 20,000 clones, 73% seen once. Sequenced material: CD8+ T cells from peripheral blood, taken before anti-PD-1 treatment. The receptors shown here come from a human donor with melanoma.

This chain uses TRBV6-2 or TRBV6-3 with TRBJ1-5; a possible D gene is TRBD1 (5 bases). In germline, CDR1 is MNHEY, CDR2 SVGEGT. Trimming shortened V by 0 bases and J by 0 bases, and 15 bases separated the two germline ends. This CDR3 is built from 18 residues. CDR3 DNA: TGTGCCAGCAGTTACTCCCTTCACAGGACACCTAGCAATCAGCCCCAGCATTTT. Amino acids: CASSYSLHRTPSNQPQHF.

There are a few counts of this clone. This chain joins TRBV15 and TRBJ2-3; 8 nucleotides line up with TRBD2. Germline V gene data show CDR1 as LNHNV and CDR2 as YYDKDF (reference sequence). With V trimmed by 0 bases and J by 6 bases, 8 bases remained unmatched. The length of the CDR3 is 16 residues. CDR3 DNA sequence: TGTGCCACCAGCAGAGATGGAGCGGGGGCCCCTGATACGCAGTATTTT. This gives the protein CATSRDGAGAPDTQYF.

The J gene is TRBJ1-2, the V gene TRBV27, with 8 bases fitting TRBD1. The trim removed 0 bases at V and 8 bases at J, leaving 2 bases unmatched. The CDR3 loop spans 13 amino acids. Germline CDR1 reads MNHEY; CDR2 reads SMNVEV (reference sequence). The DNA for the CDR3 is TGTGCCAGCAGTTTATCGGACAGGGACGGCTACACCTTC. Protein product: CASSLSDRDGYTF.